The 9 T cell receptor beta chains presented below share a single source sample, sequenced in a study of blood T cell repertoires in COVID-19. TCRdb keeps only in-frame clones here, not all; method: immunoSEQ multiplex PCR. This sample has 300,000 to 400,000 clones, with about 87% found just once. Specimen: peripheral blood. Receptor source: a human donor in a cohort sampled during active COVID-19.

Remarks on this clone: This sample also contains other DNA sequences that code for the same CDR3. The chain couples TRBV5-1 to TRBJ1-2, with 7 positions matching TRBD1. With V trimmed by 0 bases and J by 3 bases, 2 bases remained unmatched. The CDR3 sequence is 14 residues long. CDR1 is SGHRS and CDR2 is YFSETQ in the germline V gene. The CDR3 region has the DNA TGCGCCAGCAGCTTGGGACAGGGTGACTATGGCTACACCTTC. This translates into CASSLGQGDYGYTF.

In this sample, this clone turned up once. V gene TRBV6-6 combines with J gene TRBJ2-1; 7 bases are shared with TRBD1. Germline lookup yields CDR1 MNHNY and CDR2 SVGAGI (reference sequence). The CDR3 totals 14 residues. V lost 10 bases and J lost 6; bases outside the gene matches: 12. The CDR3 protein is CATIHRGGSNEQFF. The DNA of the CDR3 is TGTGCCACCATCCACAGGGGCGGCAGCAATGAGCAGTTCTTC.

This chain joins TRBV11-2 and TRBJ2-5; 10 positions agree with TRBD2. Germline V gene data show CDR1 as SGHAT and CDR2 as FQNNGV. This CDR3 is 14 amino acids long. The V segment lost 3 bases and the J segment 3 bases; nucleotides outside the gene matches: 1. The CDR3 sequence: CASSFLAGEETQYF. As DNA, the CDR3 is TGTGCCAGCAGCTTCCTAGCGGGAGAAGAGACCCAGTACTTC.

This chain joins TRBV27 and TRBJ2-1; 9 bases align to TRBD2. The trim removed 5 bases at V and 4 bases at J, leaving 6 bases unmatched. Germline V gene lookup returns CDR1 MNHEY and CDR2 SMNVEV (reference sequence). The CDR3 contains 15 residues. The CDR3 DNA reads TGTGCCAGCAGTCCCTGGACTAGCGTATACAATGAGCAGTTCTTC. This encodes CASSPWTSVYNEQFF.

V is TRBV3-1 (or the pseudogene TRBV3-2) and J is TRBJ2-1; 7 bases match TRBD2. Per the germline V gene, CDR1 is LGHDT and CDR2 is YNNKEL (reference sequence). The CDR3 has 16 residues. Trimming removed 1 base from V and 3 bases from J; junction bases left unmatched: 6. This CDR3 is CASSQAVGGSYNEQFF. In DNA form, the CDR3 reads TGTGCCAGCAGCCAAGCAGTCGGCGGGAGCTACAATGAGCAGTTCTTC.

CDR3 protein: CASSQRVGGAGYGYTF. CDR3 DNA: TGTGCCAGCAGCCAACGGGTAGGGGGCGCGGGTTATGGCTACACCTTC. This chain connects TRBV3-1 (or the pseudogene TRBV3-2) to TRBJ1-2, with 7 positions matching TRBD1. Germline V gene data show CDR1 as LGHDT and CDR2 as YNNKEL (reference sequence). CDR3 length: 16 amino acids. J gave up 5 bases and V 2 bases, and 11 bases lay outside the gene matches.

The chain couples TRBV20-1 to TRBJ1-1, with D uncertain. Trimming took 3 bases from V and 3 from J, leaving 14 bases between them. This CDR3 region has 14 residues. Per germline, CDR1 DFQATT and CDR2 SNEGSKA (reference sequence). CDR3 in DNA: TGCAGTGCTAGTTGGGCAGTTATGGACACTGAAGCTTTCTTT. It translates to CSASWAVMDTEAFF.

The chain recombines TRBV5-1 with TRBJ1-3, with 8 bases aligning to TRBD1. V dropped 3 bases and J dropped 4; count of bases not matched to a gene: 9. CDR3 size: 16 residues. Germline assignment: CDR1 SGHRS and CDR2 YFSETQ. The CDR3 region has the DNA TGCGCCAGCAGCTCGACCACAGGGGGGTCAGGAAACACCATATATTTT. It translates to CASSSTTGGSGNTIYF.

This clone appeared once. The chain carries TRBV6-5 and TRBJ1-2, with D maybe TRBD1 (6 bases). The length of the CDR3 is 15 residues. CDR1 and CDR2 (germline): MNHEY, SVGAGI. V was trimmed by 0 bases and J by 3 bases, leaving 11 bases between them. The CDR3 nucleotides are TGTGCCAGCAGTTACTCGCGGGGGCCGTACTATGGCTACACCTTC. Protein product: CASSYSRGPYYGYTF.